This paragraph reports one T cell receptor beta chain. Its antigen is as yet unknown. Per the germline V gene, CDR1 is GTSNPN and CDR2 is SVGIG (reference sequence). The CDR3 has 12 amino acids. Trimming removed 3 bases from V and 4 bases from J; junction bases left unmatched: 0. This sample stems from a study of cytomegalovirus exposure and HLA in healthy donors. Across the whole study: The roughly 110 validation repertoires used the same platform as the roughly 620 first-cohort repertoires, a later analysis reported.

The study's findings and limits: Associated with cytomegalovirus, according to the listing, were some 180 TCR beta chains. The majority of TCR sequences were rare, yet some public TCRs appeared in many donors.

Only in-frame clones appear in the TCRdb table, and some are missing; sequencing was by immunoSEQ multiplex PCR. The data contain fewer than 70,000 clones, roughly 96% of them singletons. This sequence was found in a man between 18 and 29 years old in good health and CMV-seronegative. The chain uses TRBV30 and TRBJ2-5; 9 nucleotides agree with TRBD2. The material sequenced was PBMCs. The CDR3 DNA reads as TGTGCCTGGAGACTAGCGGGAGAGACCCAGTACTTC. Encoded protein: CAWRLAGETQYF.